This entry describes one TCR beta chain. In the study's own analysis: Reference gene primer amplification gave nucleated cell count estimates. Clones were sequenced by immunoSEQ multiplex PCR, and TCRdb holds only the in-frame ones, with some missing. V and J calls and clone size are copied from that table; D and trimming were computed from the DNA. The sample lists 200,000 to 250,000 clones; 80% to 90% were seen once. Those who participated ranged in age from 18 to 89 years and resided in roughly 26 US areas. Clinical histories supplied by participants themselves formed the basis of cohort assignment. These data belong to a study of blood T cell repertoires in COVID-19. Across the whole study: T cells, B-cell-depleted T cells, or PBMCs provided the cDNA or gDNA that served as material.

CDR3 length: 17 residues. Germline V CDR1 and CDR2: SGHTA, FQGNSA. Trimming removed 0 bases from V and 0 bases from J; junction bases left unmatched: 3. The sequenced sample was PBMCs or T cells enriched from blood (not recorded which). The receptor's source is a woman in her thirties or forties with acute COVID-19. The rearrangement joins TRBV7-2 to TRBJ2-1; TRBD2 aligns across 9 bases. CDR3 in DNA: TGTGCCAGCAGCTTAGCCATTAGCGGGAGCTCCTACAATGAGCAGTTCTTC. It specifies CASSLAISGSSYNEQFF.